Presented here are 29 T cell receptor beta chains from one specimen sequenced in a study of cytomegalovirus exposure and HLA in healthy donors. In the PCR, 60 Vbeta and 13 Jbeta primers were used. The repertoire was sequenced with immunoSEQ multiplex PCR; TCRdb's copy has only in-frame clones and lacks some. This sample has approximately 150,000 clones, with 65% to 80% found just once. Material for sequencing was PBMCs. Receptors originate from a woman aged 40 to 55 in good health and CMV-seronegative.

CDR3 sequence (DNA): TGTGCCAGCAGTGGCAGGGGCAGGGAGCCCCAGCATTTT. Protein: CASSGRGREPQHF. V is TRBV27 and J is TRBJ1-5, with a possible D match to TRBD1 (6 bases). Trimming removed 5 bases at V and 8 bases at J, with 13 bases between. This CDR3 comprises 13 residues. Germline V gene data show CDR1 as MNHEY and CDR2 as SMNVEV (reference sequence).

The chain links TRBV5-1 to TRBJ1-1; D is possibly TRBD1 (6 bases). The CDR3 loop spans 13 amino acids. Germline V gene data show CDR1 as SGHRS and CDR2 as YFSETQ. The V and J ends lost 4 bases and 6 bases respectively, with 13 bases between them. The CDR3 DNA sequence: TGCGCCAGCAGCCAGGGGACATTAGCTGAAGCTTTCTTT. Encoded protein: CASSQGTLAEAFF.

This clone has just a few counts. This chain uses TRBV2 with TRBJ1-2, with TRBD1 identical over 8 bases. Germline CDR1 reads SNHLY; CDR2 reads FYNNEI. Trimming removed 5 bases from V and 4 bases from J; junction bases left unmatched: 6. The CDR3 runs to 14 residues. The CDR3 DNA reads TGTGCCAGCAGTTACCAGGGGGCTAGCTATGGCTACACCTTC. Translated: CASSYQGASYGYTF.

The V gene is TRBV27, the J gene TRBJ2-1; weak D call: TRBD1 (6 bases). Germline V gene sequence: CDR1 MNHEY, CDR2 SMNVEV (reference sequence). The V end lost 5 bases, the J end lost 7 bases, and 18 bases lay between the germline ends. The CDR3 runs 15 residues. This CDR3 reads CASSLYRGTPNEQFF. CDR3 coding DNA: TGTGCCAGCAGTCTATACCGAGGGACACCGAATGAGCAGTTCTTC.

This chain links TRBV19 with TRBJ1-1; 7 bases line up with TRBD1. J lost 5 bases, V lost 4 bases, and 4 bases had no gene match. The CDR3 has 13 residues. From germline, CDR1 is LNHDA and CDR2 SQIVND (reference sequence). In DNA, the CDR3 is TGTGCCAGTAGTAGACAGGGAGGAACTGAAGCTTTCTTT. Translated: CASSRQGGTEAFF.

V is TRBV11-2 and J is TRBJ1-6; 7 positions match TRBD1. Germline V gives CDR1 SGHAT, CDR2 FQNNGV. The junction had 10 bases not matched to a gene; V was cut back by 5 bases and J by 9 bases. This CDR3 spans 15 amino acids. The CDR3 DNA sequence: TGTGCCAGCAGCCCAGGGGACAGATTTACTTCACCCCTCCACTTT. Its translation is CASSPGDRFTSPLHF.

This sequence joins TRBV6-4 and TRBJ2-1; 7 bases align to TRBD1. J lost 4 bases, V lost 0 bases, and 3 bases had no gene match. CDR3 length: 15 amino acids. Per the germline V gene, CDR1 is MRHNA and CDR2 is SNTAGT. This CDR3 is CASSDSAGGYNEQFF. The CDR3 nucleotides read TGTGCCAGCAGTGACTCGGCAGGGGGTTACAATGAGCAGTTCTTC.

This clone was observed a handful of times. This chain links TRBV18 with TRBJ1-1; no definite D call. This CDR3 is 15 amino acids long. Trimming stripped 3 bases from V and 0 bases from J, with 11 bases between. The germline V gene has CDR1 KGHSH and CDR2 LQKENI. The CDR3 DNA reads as TGTGCCAGCTCACCCAGACGGGATATGAACACTGAAGCTTTCTTT. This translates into CASSPRRDMNTEAFF.

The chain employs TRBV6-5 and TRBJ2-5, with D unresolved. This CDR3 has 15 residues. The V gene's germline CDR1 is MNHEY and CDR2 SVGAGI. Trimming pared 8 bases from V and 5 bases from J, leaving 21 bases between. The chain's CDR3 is CASWAGTTRAETQYF. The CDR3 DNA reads TGTGCCAGCTGGGCAGGAACAACCCGCGCCGAGACCCAGTACTTC.

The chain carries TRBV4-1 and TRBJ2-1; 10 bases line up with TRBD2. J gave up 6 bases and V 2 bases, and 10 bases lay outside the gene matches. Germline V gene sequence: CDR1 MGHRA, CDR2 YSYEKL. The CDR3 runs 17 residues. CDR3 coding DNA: TGCGCCAGCAGCCAATCCCAAAAAGCGGGGGGGCCCAATGAGCAGTTCTTC. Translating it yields CASSQSQKAGGPNEQFF.

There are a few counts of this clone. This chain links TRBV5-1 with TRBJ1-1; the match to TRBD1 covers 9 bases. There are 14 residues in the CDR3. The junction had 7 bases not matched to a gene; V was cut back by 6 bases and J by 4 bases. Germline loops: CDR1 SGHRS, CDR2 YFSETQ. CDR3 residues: CASTGQGMLTEAFF. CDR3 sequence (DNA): TGCGCCAGCACGGGACAGGGTATGCTCACTGAAGCTTTCTTT.

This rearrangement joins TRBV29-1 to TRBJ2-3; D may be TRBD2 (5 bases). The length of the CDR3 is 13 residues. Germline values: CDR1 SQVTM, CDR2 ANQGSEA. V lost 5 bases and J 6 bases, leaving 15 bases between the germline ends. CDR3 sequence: CSVPPLGSDTQYF. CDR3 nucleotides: TGCAGCGTTCCTCCACTAGGATCGGATACGCAGTATTTT.

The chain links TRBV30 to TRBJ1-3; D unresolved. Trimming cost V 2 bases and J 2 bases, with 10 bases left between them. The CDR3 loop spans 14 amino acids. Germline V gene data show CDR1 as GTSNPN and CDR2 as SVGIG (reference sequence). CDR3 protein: CAWSRDFTGNTIYF. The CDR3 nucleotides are TGTGCCTGGAGTCGCGACTTCACTGGAAACACCATATATTTT.

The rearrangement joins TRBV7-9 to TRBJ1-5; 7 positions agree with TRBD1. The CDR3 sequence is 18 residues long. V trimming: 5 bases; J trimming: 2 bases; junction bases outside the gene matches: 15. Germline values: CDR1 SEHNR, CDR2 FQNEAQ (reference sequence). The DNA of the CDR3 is TGTGCCAGCAGCAACTCCCCCACAGGGGTTTGGGGCAATCAGCCCCAGCATTTT. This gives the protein CASSNSPTGVWGNQPQHF.

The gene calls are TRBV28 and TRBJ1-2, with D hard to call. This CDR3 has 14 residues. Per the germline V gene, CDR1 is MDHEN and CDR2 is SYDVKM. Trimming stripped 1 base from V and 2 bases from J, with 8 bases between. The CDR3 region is CASSLSGENYGYTF. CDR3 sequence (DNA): TGTGCCAGCAGTTTATCCGGGGAGAACTATGGCTACACCTTC.

The CDR3 protein is CASSFSGLRAYNEQFF. DNA of the CDR3: TGTGCCAGCAGCTTTTCCGGGTTGCGGGCATACAATGAGCAGTTCTTC. V gene TRBV7-9 combines with J gene TRBJ2-1, with D possibly TRBD2 on 5 matching bases. V was cut by 3 bases and J by 4 bases, with 16 bases left in between. The germline V gene has CDR1 SEHNR and CDR2 FQNEAQ (reference sequence). The CDR3 runs 16 residues.

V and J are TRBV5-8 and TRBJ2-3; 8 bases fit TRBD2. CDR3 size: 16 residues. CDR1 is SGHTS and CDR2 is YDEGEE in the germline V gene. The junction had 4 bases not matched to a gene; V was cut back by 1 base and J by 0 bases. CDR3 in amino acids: CASSLRTGGSTDTQYF. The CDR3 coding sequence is TGTGCCAGCAGCTTGAGAACGGGGGGGAGCACAGATACGCAGTATTTT.

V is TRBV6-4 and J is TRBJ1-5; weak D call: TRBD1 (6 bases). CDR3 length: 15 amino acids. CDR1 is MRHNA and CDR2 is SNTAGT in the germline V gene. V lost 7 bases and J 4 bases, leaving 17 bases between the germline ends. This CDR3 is CASKWGAGGNQPQHF. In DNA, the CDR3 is TGTGCCAGCAAATGGGGGGCGGGGGGAAATCAGCCCCAGCATTTT.

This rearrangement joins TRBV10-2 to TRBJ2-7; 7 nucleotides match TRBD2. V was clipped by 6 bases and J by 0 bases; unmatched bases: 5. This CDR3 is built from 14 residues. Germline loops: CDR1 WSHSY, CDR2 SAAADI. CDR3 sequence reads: CASRDGLVSYEQYF. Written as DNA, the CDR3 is TGCGCCAGCAGGGATGGACTAGTCTCCTACGAGCAGTACTTC.

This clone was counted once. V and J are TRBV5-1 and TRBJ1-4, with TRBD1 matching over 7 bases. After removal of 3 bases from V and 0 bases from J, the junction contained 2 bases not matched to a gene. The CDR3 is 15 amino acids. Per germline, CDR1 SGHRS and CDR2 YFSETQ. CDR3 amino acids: CASSSQGATNEKLFF. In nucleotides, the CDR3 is TGCGCCAGCAGCTCCCAGGGGGCAACTAATGAAAAACTGTTTTTT.

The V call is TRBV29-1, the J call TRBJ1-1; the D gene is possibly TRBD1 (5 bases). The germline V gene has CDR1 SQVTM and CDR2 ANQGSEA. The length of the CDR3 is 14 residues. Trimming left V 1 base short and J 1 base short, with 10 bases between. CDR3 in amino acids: CSVEAGVANTEAFF. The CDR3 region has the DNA TGCAGCGTTGAAGCGGGGGTAGCGAACACTGAAGCTTTCTTT. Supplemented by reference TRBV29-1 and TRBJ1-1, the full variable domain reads SAVISQKPSRDICQRGTSLTIQCQVDSQVTMMFWYRQQPGQSLTLIATANQGSEATYESGFVIDKFPISRPNLTFSTLTVSNMSPEDSSIYLCSVEAGVANTEAFFGQGTRLTVV.

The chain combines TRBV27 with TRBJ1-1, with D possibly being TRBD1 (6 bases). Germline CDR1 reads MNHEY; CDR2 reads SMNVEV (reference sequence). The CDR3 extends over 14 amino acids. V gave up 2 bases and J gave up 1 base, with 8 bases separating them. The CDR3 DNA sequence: TGTGCCAGCAGTTTAGCAGGGGAGAACACTGAAGCTTTCTTT. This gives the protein CASSLAGENTEAFF.

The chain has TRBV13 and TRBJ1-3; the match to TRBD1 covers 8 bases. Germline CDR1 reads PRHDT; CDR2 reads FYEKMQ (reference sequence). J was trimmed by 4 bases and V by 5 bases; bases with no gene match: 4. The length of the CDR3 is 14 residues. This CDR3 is CASSARQGGNTIYF. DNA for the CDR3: TGTGCCAGCAGCGCTCGACAGGGGGGAAACACCATATATTTT.

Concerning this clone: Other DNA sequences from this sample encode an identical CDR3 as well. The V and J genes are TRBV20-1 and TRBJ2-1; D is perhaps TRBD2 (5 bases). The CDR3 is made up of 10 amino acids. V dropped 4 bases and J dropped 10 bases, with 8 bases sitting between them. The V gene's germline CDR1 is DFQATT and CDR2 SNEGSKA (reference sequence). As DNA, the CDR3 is TGCAGTGCTAACAGAGGGGAGCAGTTCTTC. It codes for CSANRGEQFF.

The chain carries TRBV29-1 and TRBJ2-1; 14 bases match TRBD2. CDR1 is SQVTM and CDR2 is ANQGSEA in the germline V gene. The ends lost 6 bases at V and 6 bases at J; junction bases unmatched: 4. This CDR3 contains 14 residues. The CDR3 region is CSVTSGRAGNEQFF. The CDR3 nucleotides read TGCAGCGTGACTAGCGGGAGGGCCGGCAATGAGCAGTTCTTC.

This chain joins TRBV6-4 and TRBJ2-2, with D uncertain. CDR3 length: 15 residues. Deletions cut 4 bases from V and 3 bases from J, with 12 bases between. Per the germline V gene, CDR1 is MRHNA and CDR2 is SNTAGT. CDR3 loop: CASSASSADTGELFF. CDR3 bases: TGTGCCAGCAGTGCCTCCTCCGCGGACACCGGGGAGCTGTTTTTT.

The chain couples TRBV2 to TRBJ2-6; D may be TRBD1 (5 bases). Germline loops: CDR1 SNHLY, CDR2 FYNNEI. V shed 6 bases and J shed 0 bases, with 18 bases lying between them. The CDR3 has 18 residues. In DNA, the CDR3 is TGTGCCAGCAGCGTAGTCAGGGTGGGGTACTCTGGGGCCAACGTCCTGACTTTC. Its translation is CASSVVRVGYSGANVLTF.

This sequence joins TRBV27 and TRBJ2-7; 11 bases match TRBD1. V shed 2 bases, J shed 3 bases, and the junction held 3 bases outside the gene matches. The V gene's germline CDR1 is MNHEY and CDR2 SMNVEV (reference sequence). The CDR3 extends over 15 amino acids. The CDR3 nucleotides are TGTGCCAGCAGTTTAGGGACAGGGGGTGGCTACGAGCAGTACTTC. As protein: CASSLGTGGGYEQYF.

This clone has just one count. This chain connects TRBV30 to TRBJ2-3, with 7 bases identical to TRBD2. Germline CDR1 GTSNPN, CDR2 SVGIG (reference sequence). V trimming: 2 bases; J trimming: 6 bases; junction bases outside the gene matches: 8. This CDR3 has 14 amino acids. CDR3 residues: CAWSTSASPDTQYF. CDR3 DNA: TGTGCCTGGAGTACTAGCGCGTCCCCGGATACGCAGTATTTT. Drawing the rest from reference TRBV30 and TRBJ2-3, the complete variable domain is SQTIHQWPATLVQPVGSPLSLECTVEGTSNPNLYWYRQAAGRGLQLLFYSVGIGQISSEVPQNLSASRPQDRQFILSSKKLLLSDSGFYLCAWSTSASPDTQYFGPGTRLTVL.